The 18 T cell receptor beta chains presented below share a single source sample, sequenced in a study of T-cell memory formation after mild COVID-19. One entry per CDR3 protein results from TCRdb running MiXCR on the 5' RACE reads. The sample carries a few hundred thousand distinct CDR3 sequences, roughly a fifth recorded once. The sample comprised PBMCs or a T cell subset sorted from them (not recorded which). The source of these receptors is a man aged 18 to 29 who had mild COVID-19 (a few samples of this study predate the infection). Cell type and time point are not known.

The chain's CDR3 is CATSRDPASKAGSGYTF. The CDR3 DNA reads TGTGCCACCAGCAGAGATCCGGCGTCGAAAGCTGGTTCTGGCTACACCTTC. The rearrangement joins TRBV15 to TRBJ1-2; no firm D call. V was trimmed by 0 bases and J by 7 bases, leaving 21 bases between them. Germline CDR1 reads LNHNV; CDR2 reads YYDKDF (reference sequence). This CDR3 spans 17 amino acids.

The table lists this clonotype with many counts. V usage is TRBV7-6 and J usage is TRBJ2-3; possible D gene TRBD2, 5 bases. The V end lost 1 base, the J end lost 1 base, and 9 bases lay between the germline ends. CDR1 is SGHVS and CDR2 is FNYEAQ in the germline V gene. The CDR3 length is 15 residues. The CDR3 sequence is CASSLDPAGTDTQYF. Here the CDR3 DNA reads TGTGCCAGCAGCTTAGACCCAGCGGGCACAGATACGCAGTATTTT.

This clonotype was counted between two and nine times. The rearrangement joins TRBV5-1 to TRBJ1-1, with D possibly TRBD1 on 6 matching bases. CDR3 length: 14 residues. Germline V CDR1 and CDR2: SGHRS, YFSETQ. The ends were cut back, 4 bases at V and 3 bases at J, with 13 bases in the middle. The CDR3 nucleotides are TGCGCCAGCAGCGCGGGACACAGGGACACTGAAGCTTTCTTT. It specifies CASSAGHRDTEAFF.

This clonotype was detected only a few times. V gene TRBV5-1 combines with J gene TRBJ2-1, with TRBD1 matching over 9 bases. The germline V gene encodes CDR1 SGHRS and CDR2 YFSETQ. This CDR3 is built from 15 residues. V gave up 4 bases and J gave up 6 bases; unmatched junction bases: 8. CDR3 protein: CASSIAGQGLNEQFF. The CDR3 DNA reads TGCGCCAGCAGCATCGCGGGACAGGGACTCAATGAGCAGTTCTTC.

This clonotype showed up just a few times. This sequence joins TRBV4-3 and TRBJ2-7; tentatively, D is TRBD1 or TRBD2 (5 bases each). Trimming removed 3 bases from V and 3 bases from J, with 12 bases in between. The length of the CDR3 is 14 residues. Germline V gives CDR1 LGHNA, CDR2 YSLEER. The CDR3 region is CASSQGLGDYEQYV. CDR3 sequence (DNA): TGCGCCAGCAGCCAGGGCCTGGGGGACTACGAGCAGTACGTC.

The chain employs TRBV7-9 and TRBJ2-7, with a tentative D call TRBD2 (6 bases). V was shortened by 3 bases and J by 7 bases, with 13 bases between the two germline ends. This CDR3 comprises 13 residues. CDR1 SEHNR and CDR2 FQNEAQ come from the germline V gene (reference sequence). The CDR3 loop is CASSLSPAGEQYF. The CDR3 coding sequence is TGTGCCAGCAGCTTGTCCCCGGCGGGAGAGCAGTACTTC.

The rearrangement joins TRBV4-3 to TRBJ1-2, with D hard to call. Deletions cut 6 bases from V and 2 bases from J, with 10 bases between. This CDR3 has 13 amino acids. Germline CDR1 is LGHNA and CDR2 is YSLEER. The CDR3 bases are TGCGCCAGCAGAGGGCGGAGCAACTATGGCTACACCTTC. This encodes CASRGRSNYGYTF.

The table lists this clonotype with a few counts. The chain employs TRBV7-2 and TRBJ1-6, with D unclear. The CDR3 has 16 amino acids. The V and J ends lost 1 base and 6 bases respectively, with 13 bases between them. Germline V gene sequence: CDR1 SGHTA, CDR2 FQGNSA. The CDR3 DNA reads TGTGCCAGCAGCTTAGAGGCGGGGTGGTCTAATTCACCCCTCCACTTT. This sequence encodes CASSLEAGWSNSPLHF.

The J gene is TRBJ2-1, the V gene TRBV7-2; 15 bases line up with TRBD2. Losses at the gene ends were 5 bases for V and 9 bases for J; bases not matched to a gene: 14. The CDR3 length is 18 residues. Germline V gene sequence: CDR1 SGHTA, CDR2 FQGNSA. For the CDR3, the DNA is TGTGCCAGCAGCCGCTCCAGGACTAGCGGGGGGGCTTTTGGTGAGCAGTTCTTC. It yields the protein CASSRSRTSGGAFGEQFF.

The table lists this clonotype with a few counts. The chain uses TRBV6-5 and TRBJ1-5; D remains unclear. Trimming shortened V by 6 bases and J by 1 base, and 13 bases separated the two germline ends. In germline, CDR1 is MNHEY, CDR2 SVGAGI. The CDR3 contains 15 residues. CDR3 region: CASRARAASNQPQHF. CDR3 coding DNA: TGTGCCAGCAGGGCGCGGGCCGCAAGCAATCAGCCCCAGCATTTT.

This clonotype was seen only a few times. The chain couples TRBV4-1 to TRBJ2-2; 10 bases align to TRBD2. The CDR3 totals 15 residues. J was trimmed by 4 bases and V by 4 bases; bases with no gene match: 3. Germline V CDR1 and CDR2: MGHRA, YSYEKL. CDR3 nucleotides: TGCGCCAGCAGCCTTAGCGGGGGGACCACCGGGGAGCTGTTTTTT. Protein: CASSLSGGTTGELFF.

V gene TRBV7-2 combines with J gene TRBJ2-3; 12 bases are shared with TRBD1. CDR1 is SGHTA and CDR2 is FQGNSA in the germline V gene. Trimming cost V 2 bases and J 9 bases; bases outside gene matches: 3. The CDR3 consists of 14 residues. The CDR3 bases are TGTGCCAGCAGCTTATTGGGGACAGGGGGCACGCAGTATTTT. This gives the protein CASSLLGTGGTQYF.

This clonotype has only a few counts. The genes are TRBV5-1 and TRBJ2-3, with D unclear. Looked up from germline, CDR1 is SGHRS and CDR2 is YFSETQ. V was pared by 0 bases and J by 3 bases, with 8 bases between. The CDR3 consists of 14 residues. The CDR3 region is CASSLAQETDTQYF. Here the CDR3 DNA reads TGCGCCAGCAGCTTGGCGCAGGAGACAGATACGCAGTATTTT.

The J gene is TRBJ2-3, the V gene TRBV9, with D possibly called TRBD1 or TRBD2 (5 bases each). The V and J ends lost 0 bases and 4 bases respectively, with 18 bases between them. This CDR3 has 17 residues. The germline gives CDR1 SGDLS, CDR2 YYNGEE. Written as DNA, the CDR3 is TGTGCCAGCAGCGTAGAAGGGGACCTAAGGTGGGCAGATACGCAGTATTTT. Translating gives CASSVEGDLRWADTQYF.

The CDR3 DNA reads as TGTGCCAGCGGTGAGGCGGTCGACACTGAAGCTTTCTTT. This translates into CASGEAVDTEAFF. The V call is TRBV7-3, the J call TRBJ1-1, with unresolved D. The CDR3 covers 13 residues. V was clipped by 8 bases and J by 3 bases, with 13 bases between them. In germline, CDR1 is SGHTA, CDR2 FQGTGA. Drawing the rest from reference TRBV7-3 and TRBJ1-1, the complete variable domain is GAGVSQTPSNKVTEKGKYVELRCDPISGHTALYWYRQSLGQGPEFLIYFQGTGAADDSGLPNDRFFAVRPEGSVSTLKIQRTERGDSAVYLCASGEAVDTEAFFGQGTRLTVV.

V is TRBV20-1 and J is TRBJ2-7; 8 bases map to TRBD1. The junction had 11 bases not matched to a gene; V was cut back by 5 bases and J by 8 bases. This CDR3 spans 13 amino acids. The germline V gene has CDR1 DFQATT and CDR2 SNEGSKA (reference sequence). CDR3 in amino acids: CSALGPGGAQQYV. CDR3 DNA: TGCAGTGCTTTGGGGCCAGGGGGCGCCCAGCAGTACGTC.

This clonotype was seen a handful of times. The chain recombines TRBV5-1 with TRBJ2-6; D perhaps matches TRBD1 (6 bases). The germline V and J ends were trimmed by 9 bases and 2 bases, with 12 bases remaining between them. CDR1 SGHRS and CDR2 YFSETQ come from the germline V gene. CDR3 length: 14 residues. As DNA, the CDR3 is TGCGCCACCTCCAGGACAGCTGGGGCCAACGTCCTGACTTTC. It yields the protein CATSRTAGANVLTF.

The sample holds many counts of this clonotype. The chain joins TRBV7-9 to TRBJ1-5; TRBD1 might be the D (6 bases). Deletions cut 2 bases from V and 7 bases from J, with 9 bases between. The CDR3 is made up of 13 amino acids. The germline gives CDR1 SEHNR, CDR2 FQNEAQ (reference sequence). CDR3 sequence reads: CASSLRRGQPQHF. CDR3 in DNA: TGTGCCAGCAGCTTAAGGAGGGGGCAGCCCCAGCATTTT.